This T cell receptor beta chain derives from a study of identifying expanded T cells in peripheral blood. TCRdb keeps only in-frame clones here, not all; method: immunoSEQ multiplex PCR. The sample carries about 86,000 clones, around 83% recorded once. For this clone: Antigen unknown.

Trimming took off 0 bases at V and 3 bases at J, with 5 bases between the two ends. Germline V lookup: CDR1 LNHNV, CDR2 YYDKDF (reference sequence). The CDR3 runs to 13 residues. No infections or other immune events were documented during collection. Study-wide findings and caveats: Technical replicates showed 0.9 to 1.5 changed clones; approximately 2 weeks around 15; four weeks 19.

The material sequenced was blood. V usage is TRBV15 and J usage is TRBJ1-1; D is ambiguous. The clonotype comes from a person aged 18 to 75 in good health. The CDR3 region is CATSRDQDTEAFF. For the CDR3, the DNA is TGTGCCACCAGCAGAGACCAGGACACTGAAGCTTTCTTT.